The 15 T cell receptor beta chains reported below all come from one sample, sequenced in a study of identical twins. A single record per CDR3 protein comes from TCRdb applying MiXCR to the 5' RACE reads. The data show approximately 690,000 distinct CDR3 sequences, around 6.1% seen once. The specimen sequenced was naive T cells sorted from blood. These receptors all stem from a man between 18 and 29 years old in good health.

This clonotype was counted ten times or more. The chain employs TRBV5-6 and TRBJ1-6; possibly TRBD1 for D (6 bases). CDR1 is SGHDT, CDR2 YYEEEE, per germline. Trimming took off 0 bases at V and 9 bases at J, with 19 bases between the two ends. The CDR3 runs 17 residues. CDR3 coding DNA: TGTGCCAGCAGCTTGGTGACGCGACAGGAATTCGGTTCACCCCTCCACTTT. As protein: CASSLVTRQEFGSPLHF.

In this sample, this clonotype turned up many times. This sequence joins TRBV5-6 and TRBJ2-3; the D call may be TRBD1 or TRBD2 (5 bases each). Germline CDR1 and CDR2: SGHDT and YYEEEE. V lost 5 bases, J lost 7 bases, and 26 bases lay in between. This CDR3 has 17 residues. The CDR3 region has the DNA TGTGCCAGCAGGGACGGCTGGGACCCAGGTTCAACTTATACGCAGTATTTT. Its protein product is CASRDGWDPGSTYTQYF. Together with reference TRBV5-6 and TRBJ2-3, the CDR3 gives the full variable domain: DAGVTQSPTHLIKTRGQQVTLRCSPKSGHDTVSWYQQALGQGPQFIFQYYEEEERQRGNFPDRFSGHQFPNYSSELNVNALLLGDSALYLCASRDGWDPGSTYTQYFGPGTRLTVL.

The chain carries TRBV4-1 and TRBJ2-2; TRBD2 might be the D (6 bases). The germline gives CDR1 MGHRA, CDR2 YSYEKL. Trimming shortened V by 5 bases and J by 1 base, and 17 bases separated the two germline ends. The CDR3 runs 17 residues. The CDR3 sequence is CASSGSRRDKNTGELFF. The CDR3 DNA reads TGCGCCAGCAGCGGGAGTAGGAGGGATAAGAACACCGGGGAGCTGTTTTTT.

Only a few counts were recorded for this clonotype. This chain connects TRBV12-3 or TRBV12-4 to TRBJ1-2; D is ambiguous. Deletions cut 4 bases from V and 7 bases from J, with 4 bases between. The CDR3 has 10 residues. The CDR3 reads CASSSFGYTF. In DNA form, the CDR3 reads TGTGCCAGCAGTTCGTTTGGCTACACCTTC.

This sequence joins TRBV7-2 and TRBJ2-5, with 7 bases that match TRBD2. The CDR3 has 15 amino acids. Per germline, CDR1 SGHTA and CDR2 FQGNSA. The trim removed 5 bases at V and 0 bases at J, leaving 6 bases unmatched. This CDR3 reads CASSGQSGDQETQYF. The DNA for the CDR3 is TGTGCCAGCAGCGGACAAAGCGGGGACCAAGAGACCCAGTACTTC. The full variable domain, in which reference TRBV7-2 and TRBJ2-5 provide the parts outside the CDR3, is GAGVSQSPSNKVTEKGKDVELRCDPISGHTALYWYRQSLGQGLEFLIYFQGNSAPDKSGLPSDRFSAERTGGSVSTLTIQRTQQEDSAVYLCASSGQSGDQETQYFGPGTRLLVL.

This clonotype was detected many times. The rearrangement uses TRBV11-2 and TRBJ2-2; D is unresolved. With 1 base removed from V and 6 bases from J, the gap between germline ends came to 9 bases. CDR3 length equals 14 residues. The V gene's germline CDR1 is SGHAT and CDR2 FQNNGV. The CDR3 DNA reads as TGTGCCAGCAGCTTAGTACCGGGCCCCGGGGAGCTGTTTTTT. This encodes CASSLVPGPGELFF.

About this clonotype: As the CDR3 is not closed by the conserved phenylalanine or tryptophan, this likely results from a read error. The chain joins TRBV7-3 to TRBJ1-1; maybe TRBD1 (6 bases). The CDR3 has 15 residues. The ends were cut back, 2 bases at V and 1 base at J, with 11 bases in the middle. Per germline, CDR1 SGHTA and CDR2 FQGTGA. In nucleotides, the CDR3 is TGTGCCAGCAGCTTAGAGGGGGGAGGGAACACTGAAGCTTTCTAT. Its translation is CASSLEGGGNTEAFY.

This clonotype came up many times. V usage is TRBV20-1 and J usage is TRBJ2-3; 7 nucleotides line up with TRBD2. J gave up 6 bases and V 7 bases, and 13 bases lay outside the gene matches. The CDR3 has 14 residues. The germline V gene encodes CDR1 DFQATT and CDR2 SNEGSKA (reference sequence). CDR3 amino acids: CSGTGTTRGDTQYF. The DNA of the CDR3 is TGCAGTGGAACCGGGACTACCCGCGGGGATACGCAGTATTTT.

This clonotype turned up a few times. This rearrangement joins TRBV6-2 or TRBV6-3 to TRBJ2-7; D is undetermined. Germline V gene sequence: CDR1 MNHEY, CDR2 SVGEGT. The V and J ends lost 2 bases and 4 bases respectively, with 12 bases between them. The CDR3 has 14 residues. The CDR3 reads CASSYTGLLYEQYF. The CDR3 nucleotides are TGTGCCAGCAGTTACACGGGCCTCCTGTACGAGCAGTACTTC.

In the case of this clonotype: A much bigger clone sits one base away, suggesting this may be a read error. The chain couples TRBV10-3 to TRBJ2-3, with 13 positions matching TRBD2. V lost 4 bases, J lost 3 bases, and 1 base stayed unmatched. This CDR3 spans 15 amino acids. CDR1 ENHRY and CDR2 SYGVKD come from the germline V gene. CDR3 bases: TGTGCCATCAGTGGGACTAGCGGGAGAACAGATACGCAGTATTTT. It specifies CAISGTSGRTDTQYF.

This clonotype was seen only a few times. The chain carries TRBV7-8 and TRBJ2-2; 10 nucleotides align to TRBD1. The CDR3 totals 16 residues. J was trimmed by 5 bases and V by 6 bases; bases with no gene match: 9. Per the germline V gene, CDR1 is SGHVS and CDR2 is FQNEAQ. In nucleotides, the CDR3 is TGTGCCAGCAGAGGGAGACAGGGGGCATTAACCGGGGAGCTGTTTTTT. Amino acids: CASRGRQGALTGELFF.

With respect to this clonotype: A read error is possible here, since a much larger clone lies one base away. The chain joins TRBV7-2 to TRBJ2-1; D is uncertain. The V gene lost 2 bases and the J gene lost 12 bases, with 14 bases spanning the gap. In germline, CDR1 is SGHTA, CDR2 FQGNSA. This CDR3 contains 13 residues. CDR3 sequence reads: CASSLSLTGWQFF. DNA for the CDR3: TGTGCCAGCAGCTTATCCCTCACCGGTTGGCAGTTCTTC.

This clonotype appeared a few times. The chain combines TRBV12-3 or TRBV12-4 with TRBJ2-1, with 10 bases identical to TRBD2. The CDR3 has 16 residues. The J segment lost 6 bases and the V segment lost 9 bases, leaving 14 bases of the junction unmatched. This CDR3 reads CASYPGGSGRVNEQFF. The CDR3 nucleotides read TGTGCCAGTTACCCGGGGGGGAGCGGGAGGGTCAATGAGCAGTTCTTC.

Many counts were recorded for this clonotype. The V and J genes are TRBV4-2 and TRBJ2-5; D is ambiguous. With 0 bases removed from V and 3 bases from J, the gap between germline ends came to 5 bases. This CDR3 has 13 amino acids. CDR1 and CDR2 (germline): LGHNA, YNFKEQ. The chain's CDR3 is CASSQESKETQYF. The CDR3 nucleotides are TGTGCCAGCAGCCAAGAAAGTAAAGAGACCCAGTACTTC.

Remarks on this clonotype: This may come from a read error, since a much larger clone is one base off. The conserved closing phenylalanine or tryptophan is absent in this CDR3, likely reflecting a read error. The chain uses TRBV7-2 and TRBJ1-5; D might be TRBD1 (5 bases). Germline V gene sequence: CDR1 SGHTA, CDR2 FQGNSA. The CDR3 has 15 amino acids. The V gene lost 4 bases and the J gene lost 3 bases, with 13 bases spanning the gap. DNA of the CDR3: TGTGCCAGCAGCTCGACCGGGACCTCCAATCAGCCCCAGCATTTA. Translated, it gives CASSSTGTSNQPQHL.